The 18 T cell receptor beta chains below come from one sample, sequenced in a study of OX40 agonist ivuxolimab in advanced cancers. Only in-frame clones appear in the TCRdb table, and some are missing; sequencing was by immunoSEQ multiplex PCR. This sample carries some 74,000 clones, roughly four fifths of them seen once, and the ten largest clones take more than 4.5%. The source was CD4+ or CD8+ T cells sorted from blood, collected in a trial of the OX40 agonist ivuxolimab. The receptors derive from an adult with an advanced solid tumor such as melanoma, head and neck, liver or kidney cancer.

The J gene is TRBJ1-2, the V gene TRBV19; D ambiguous. This CDR3 region has 13 residues. The germline V and J ends were trimmed by 5 bases and 6 bases, with 13 bases remaining between them. Germline V gene data show CDR1 as LNHDA and CDR2 as SQIVND (reference sequence). CDR3 nucleotides: TGTGCCAGTAGTTCTAGAGCCACGAATGGCTACACCTTC. Translation: CASSSRATNGYTF.

This chain uses TRBV18 with TRBJ1-1; 7 bases fit TRBD1. CDR1 KGHSH and CDR2 LQKENI come from the germline V gene. The CDR3 is 14 amino acids. V shed 0 bases, J shed 8 bases, and the junction held 6 bases outside the gene matches. The CDR3 spells CASSPPAGGLEAFF. The CDR3 bases are TGTGCCAGCTCACCACCGGCAGGGGGGTTAGAAGCTTTCTTT. Looking up the rest from reference TRBV18 and TRBJ1-1 gives the full variable domain: NAGVMQNPRHLVRRRGQEARLRCSPMKGHSHVYWYRQLPEEGLKFMVYLQKENIIDESGMPKERFSAEFPKEGPSILRIQQVVRGDSAAYFCASSPPAGGLEAFFGQGTRLTVV.

V gene TRBV25-1 combines with J gene TRBJ1-6, with TRBD1 matching over 9 bases. Germline V gene lookup returns CDR1 MGHDK and CDR2 SYGVNS. This CDR3 has 15 amino acids. V gave up 0 bases and J gave up 7 bases; unmatched junction bases: 1. The CDR3 spells CASSEYGTGNSPLHF. The DNA for the CDR3 is TGTGCCAGCAGTGAATACGGGACAGGGAATTCACCCCTCCACTTT. Drawing the rest from reference TRBV25-1 and TRBJ1-6, the complete variable domain is EADIYQTPRYLVIGTGKKITLECSQTMGHDKMYWYQQDPGMELHLIHYSYGVNSTEKGDLSSESTVSRIRTEHFPLTLESARPSHTSQYLCASSEYGTGNSPLHFGNGTRLTVT.

V is TRBV29-1 and J is TRBJ2-5; a possible D gene is TRBD2 (6 bases). CDR1 is SQVTM and CDR2 is ANQGSEA in the germline V gene. The V end was cut by 1 base, the J end by 1 base, with 16 bases between. CDR3 length equals 16 residues. The DNA of the CDR3 is TGCAGCGTTGAAGGGCCGACGGGGGTGGTCCAAGAGACCCAGTACTTC. Residues: CSVEGPTGVVQETQYF.

This chain links TRBV11-1 with TRBJ2-1; 7 nucleotides align to TRBD2. The CDR3 is 16 residues long. J lost 1 base, V lost 3 bases, and 6 bases had no gene match. Germline CDR1 SGHAT, CDR2 FQDESV (reference sequence). In nucleotides, the CDR3 is TGTGCCAGCAGCTTCCTCGGCGGGAGTTCCTACAATGAGCAGTTCTTC. Translating it yields CASSFLGGSSYNEQFF.

This chain links TRBV4-3 with TRBJ1-2, with TRBD1 as a possible D gene (5 bases). This CDR3 comprises 16 residues. Trimming removed 0 bases from V and 2 bases from J, with 13 bases in between. The germline gives CDR1 LGHNA, CDR2 YSLEER. CDR3 in DNA: TGCGCCAGCAGCCAAGAGTTAGCGGGGGTGAACTATGGCTACACCTTC. This gives the protein CASSQELAGVNYGYTF.

V and J are TRBV5-1 and TRBJ1-4; D might be TRBD1 (6 bases). The V and J ends lost 4 bases and 8 bases respectively, with 15 bases between them. The CDR3 is made up of 14 amino acids. From germline, CDR1 is SGHRS and CDR2 YFSETQ. CDR3 loop: CASSVDSTDEKLFF. CDR3 in DNA: TGCGCCAGCAGCGTGGACAGTACTGACGAAAAACTGTTTTTT.

This clone has just a few counts. The chain links TRBV2 to TRBJ2-7, with a possible D match to TRBD1 (5 bases). Germline CDR1 is SNHLY and CDR2 is FYNNEI. The V and J ends lost 3 bases and 5 bases respectively, with 14 bases between them. The CDR3 loop spans 14 amino acids. DNA of the CDR3: TGTGCCAGCAGTGAGAGACAGATCTTGGACGAGCAGTACTTC. It is translated as CASSERQILDEQYF. The variable domain in full, completed from reference TRBV2 and TRBJ2-7, reads EPEVTQTPSHQVTQMGQEVILRCVPISNHLYFYWYRQILGQKVEFLVSFYNNEISEKSEIFDDQFSVERPDGSNFTLKIRSTKLEDSAMYFCASSERQILDEQYFGPGTRLTVT.

This chain uses TRBV6-5 with TRBJ1-1; 9 positions agree with TRBD1. From germline, CDR1 is MNHEY and CDR2 SVGAGI. CDR3 length equals 15 residues. V shed 4 bases and J 5 bases; nucleotides not matched to a gene: 8. CDR3 DNA sequence: TGTGCCAGCAGTTCAAGACAGGGGGGGGTTACTGAAGCTTTCTTT. This sequence encodes CASSSRQGGVTEAFF.

The V and J genes are TRBV4-3 and TRBJ2-7; 8 bases are a match to TRBD1. V trimming: 4 bases; J trimming: 6 bases; junction bases outside the gene matches: 5. This CDR3 has 13 residues. CDR1 is LGHNA and CDR2 is YSLEER in the germline V gene. The CDR3 sequence is CASSPQGAGEQYF. CDR3 nucleotides: TGCGCCAGCAGCCCTCAGGGGGCCGGCGAGCAGTACTTC.

The chain recombines TRBV7-9 with TRBJ2-7; 9 nucleotides agree with TRBD2. The V segment lost 3 bases and the J segment 5 bases; nucleotides outside the gene matches: 2. Germline V gives CDR1 SEHNR, CDR2 FQNEAQ (reference sequence). The CDR3 sequence is 13 residues long. CDR3: CASSFGGRDEQYF. For the CDR3, the DNA is TGTGCCAGCAGCTTTGGCGGGAGGGACGAGCAGTACTTC.

In this sample, this clone turned up once. The gene calls are TRBV9 and TRBJ2-1, with 12 bases that match TRBD1. The V segment lost 2 bases and the J segment 8 bases; nucleotides outside the gene matches: 8. Germline CDR1 SGDLS, CDR2 YYNGEE. There are 16 residues in the CDR3. CDR3 amino acids: CASSVGPGQGADEQFF. CDR3 DNA sequence: TGTGCCAGCAGCGTCGGACCGGGACAGGGGGCTGATGAGCAGTTCTTC.

Comments on this clone: The junction shows a germline mismatch at one end, possibly a read error. The V call is TRBV6-6, the J call TRBJ1-3, with 10 bases matching TRBD1. The CDR3 contains 16 residues. CDR1 and CDR2 from the germline V gene are MNHNY and SVGAGI (reference sequence). The CDR3 nucleotides read TGTGCCAGCAGTCACTCCACCGGGACAGGGGTCGACACCATATATTTT. This translates into CASSHSTGTGVDTIYF.

Notes on this clone: Germline is not matched at one junction end, which may reflect a read error. The rearrangement joins TRBV7-2 to TRBJ2-7, with D perhaps being TRBD1 or TRBD2 (5 bases each). The CDR3 extends over 18 amino acids. The germline gives CDR1 SGHTA, CDR2 FQGNSA. CDR3 sequence: CASSLAAFRGASSYEQYF. The CDR3 DNA reads TGTGCCAGCAGCCTAGCCGCTTTCCGGGGCGCCAGCTCCTACGAGCAGTACTTC.

V gene TRBV4-1 combines with J gene TRBJ2-7; 7 nucleotides agree with TRBD1. Unmatched junction bases numbered 7, after V lost 2 bases and J lost 0 bases. The CDR3 length is 16 residues. The germline CDR1 and CDR2 sequences are MGHRA and YSYEKL. DNA of the CDR3: TGCGCCAGCAGCCAATACACAGGGGCCCCCTCCTACGAGCAGTACTTC. Its translation: CASSQYTGAPSYEQYF.

The rearrangement joins TRBV28 to TRBJ2-5; TRBD2 matches 9 bases. Gene TRBJ2-7 matches the end of the DNA better, so the J call may be wrong. The germline CDR1 and CDR2 sequences are MDHEN and SYDVKM. This CDR3 is 16 amino acids long. CDR3 in DNA: TGTGCCAGCAGTTTACCGCGGGGCGGGAGGGGATACGAGCAGTACTTC. It translates to CASSLPRGGRGYEQYF.

This clone occurred a few times. The chain recombines TRBV6-6 with TRBJ2-3; the match to TRBD2 covers 7 bases. Per germline, CDR1 MNHNY and CDR2 SVGAGI (reference sequence). With V trimmed by 2 bases and J by 1 base, 6 bases remained unmatched. This CDR3 is 16 amino acids long. The CDR3 DNA reads as TGTGCCAGCAGTTACGGAACCACTAGCGGCACAGATACGCAGTATTTT. This gives the protein CASSYGTTSGTDTQYF.

V gene TRBV28 combines with J gene TRBJ1-1; D is possibly TRBD1 (6 bases). V lost 3 bases and J 4 bases, leaving 12 bases between the germline ends. Germline V lookup: CDR1 MDHEN, CDR2 SYDVKM. The CDR3 consists of 14 residues. CDR3 in DNA: TGTGCCAGCAGTTTTTTGGGGGCTGGCACTGAAGCTTTCTTT. It translates to CASSFLGAGTEAFF.